Listed below are T cell receptor beta chains from one sample, sequenced in a study of naive and memory T cell subsets. Each CDR3 protein is one row after TCRdb ran MiXCR on the UMI-ligation and nested PCR reads. This sample yields some 150,000 distinct CDR3 sequences, of which 15% to 20% are seen a single time; roughly 0.14% belongs to the top ten. The sequenced sample consisted of naive CD4+ T cells from blood. These receptors were collected from a human donor in good health. Each CDR3 is given with its conserved first and last residue. D genes are given only for firm matches. Clone size is not always given. Where it is, it says once, few, many or a class for expanded clones.

NA | NA | TRBJ1-1 | TRBV27 | CASRITGLNTEAFF | TGTGCCAGCAGGATTACAGGACTGAACACTGAAGCTTTCTTT
NA | many | TRBJ1-3 | TRBV4-2 | CASTPEGERGNTIYF | TGTGCCAGCACCCCCGAGGGGGAGCGAGGAAACACCATATATTTT
NA | NA | TRBJ2-3 | TRBV4-1 | CASSQNAGRTDTQYF | TGCGCCAGCAGCCAAAACGCCGGACGAACAGATACGCAGTATTTT
NA | NA | TRBJ2-1 | TRBV5-1 | CASSLPLKGSYNEQFF | TGCGCCAGCAGCCTCCCCCTGAAGGGCTCCTACAATGAGCAGTTCTTC
TRBD2 | many | TRBJ2-2 | TRBV7-2 | CASSPGGLAGVTGELFF | TGTGCCAGCAGCCCAGGGGGTCTAGCGGGAGTGACCGGGGAGCTGTTTTTT
NA | NA | TRBJ1-5 | TRBV5-6 | CASSIGDPNQPQHF | TGTGCCAGCAGTATTGGGGACCCCAATCAGCCCCAGCATTTT
TRBD2 | NA | TRBJ2-5 | TRBV27 | CGSKGLAGGETQYF | TGTGGCAGCAAGGGGCTAGCGGGAGGAGAGACCCAGTACTTC
NA | NA | TRBJ1-2 | TRBV29-1 | CSVETGEGYGYTF | TGCAGCGTTGAAACGGGGGAGGGGTATGGCTACACCTTC
NA | NA | TRBJ2-1 | TRBV6-5 | CASSYDSASGEQFF | TGTGCCAGCAGTTATGACTCTGCTAGTGGTGAGCAGTTCTTC
TRBD2 | NA | TRBJ2-2 | TRBV3-1 | CASSQGTSGRAGELFF | TGTGCCAGCAGCCAAGGGACTAGCGGGAGGGCCGGGGAGCTGTTTTTT